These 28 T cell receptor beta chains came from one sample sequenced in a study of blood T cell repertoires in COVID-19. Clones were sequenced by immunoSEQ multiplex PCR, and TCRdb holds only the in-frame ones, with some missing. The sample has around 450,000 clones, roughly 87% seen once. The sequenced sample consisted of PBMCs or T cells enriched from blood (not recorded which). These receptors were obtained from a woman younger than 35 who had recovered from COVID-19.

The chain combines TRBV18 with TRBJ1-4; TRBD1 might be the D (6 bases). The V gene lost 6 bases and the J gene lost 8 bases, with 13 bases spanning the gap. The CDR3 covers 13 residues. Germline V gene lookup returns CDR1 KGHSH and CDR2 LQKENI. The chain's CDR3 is CASSDRQEEKLFF. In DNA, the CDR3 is TGTGCCAGCTCCGACAGGCAGGAGGAAAAACTGTTTTTT.

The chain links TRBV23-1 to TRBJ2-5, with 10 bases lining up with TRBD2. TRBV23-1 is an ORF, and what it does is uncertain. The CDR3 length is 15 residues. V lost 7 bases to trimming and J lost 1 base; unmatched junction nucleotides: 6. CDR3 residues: CASNAERGGQETQYF. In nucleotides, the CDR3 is TGCGCCAGCAACGCTGAGCGGGGGGGCCAAGAGACCCAGTACTTC.

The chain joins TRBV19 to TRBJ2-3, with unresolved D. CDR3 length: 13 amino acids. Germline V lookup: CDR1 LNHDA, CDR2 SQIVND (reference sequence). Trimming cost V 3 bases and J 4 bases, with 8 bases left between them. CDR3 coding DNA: TGTGCCAGTAGTATCTCGCGGTCAGATACGCAGTATTTT. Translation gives CASSISRSDTQYF.

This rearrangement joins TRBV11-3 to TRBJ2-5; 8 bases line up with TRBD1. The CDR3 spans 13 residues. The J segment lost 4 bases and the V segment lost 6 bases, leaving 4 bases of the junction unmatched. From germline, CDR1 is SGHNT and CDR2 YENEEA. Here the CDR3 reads CASSSGQGETQYF. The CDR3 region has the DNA TGTGCCAGCAGTTCCGGACAGGGAGAGACCCAGTACTTC.

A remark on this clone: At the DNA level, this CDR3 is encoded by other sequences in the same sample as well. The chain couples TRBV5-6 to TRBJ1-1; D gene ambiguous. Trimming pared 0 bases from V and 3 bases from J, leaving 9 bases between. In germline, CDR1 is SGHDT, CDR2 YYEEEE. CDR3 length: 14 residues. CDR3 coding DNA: TGTGCCAGCAGCTTGGCCGGGGTCGACACTGAAGCTTTCTTT. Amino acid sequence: CASSLAGVDTEAFF.

The CDR3 DNA reads as TGCGCCAGCAGTATACTAGCGAGGACAGATACGCAGTATTTT. It is translated as CASSILARTDTQYF. This chain links TRBV5-1 with TRBJ2-3; 7 positions agree with TRBD2. Germline CDR1 and CDR2: SGHRS and YFSETQ. Trimming at V came to 5 bases and at J to 3 bases, leaving 6 bases not matched to a gene. CDR3 size: 14 residues.

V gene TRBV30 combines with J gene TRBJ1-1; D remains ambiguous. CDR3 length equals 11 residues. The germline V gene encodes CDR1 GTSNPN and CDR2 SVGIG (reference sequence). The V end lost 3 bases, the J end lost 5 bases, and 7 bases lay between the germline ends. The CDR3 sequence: CAWRGGTEAFF. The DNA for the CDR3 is TGTGCCTGGAGGGGAGGTACTGAAGCTTTCTTT.

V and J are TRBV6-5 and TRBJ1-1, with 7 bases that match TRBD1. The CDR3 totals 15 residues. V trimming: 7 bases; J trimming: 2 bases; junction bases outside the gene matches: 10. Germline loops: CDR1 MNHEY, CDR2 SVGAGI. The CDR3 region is CASTNPGQANTEAFF. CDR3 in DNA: TGTGCCAGCACCAATCCCGGACAGGCTAACACTGAAGCTTTCTTT.

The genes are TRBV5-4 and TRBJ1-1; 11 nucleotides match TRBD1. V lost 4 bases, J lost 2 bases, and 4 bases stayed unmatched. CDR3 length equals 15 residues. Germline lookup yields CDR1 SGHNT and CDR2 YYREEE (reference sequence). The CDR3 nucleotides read TGTGCCAGCAGCCTACGGACAGGGGGCAACACTGAAGCTTTCTTT. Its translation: CASSLRTGGNTEAFF. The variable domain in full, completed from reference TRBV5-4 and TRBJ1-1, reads ETGVTQSPTHLIKTRGQQVTLRCSSQSGHNTVSWYQQALGQGPQFIFQYYREEENGRGNFPPRFSGLQFPNYSSELNVNALELDDSALYLCASSLRTGGNTEAFFGQGTRLTVV.

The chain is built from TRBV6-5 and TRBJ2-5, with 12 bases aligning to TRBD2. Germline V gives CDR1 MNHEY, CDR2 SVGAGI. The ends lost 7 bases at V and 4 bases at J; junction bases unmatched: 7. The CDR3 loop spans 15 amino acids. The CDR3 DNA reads TGTGCCAGCACCGCGACTAGCGGGGGAGGAGAGACCCAGTACTTC. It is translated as CASTATSGGGETQYF.

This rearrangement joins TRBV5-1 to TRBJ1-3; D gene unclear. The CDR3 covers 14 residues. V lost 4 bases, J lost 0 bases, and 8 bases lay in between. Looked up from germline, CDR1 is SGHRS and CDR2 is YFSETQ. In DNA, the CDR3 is TGCGCCAGCAGCCTGGGAGTCTCTGGAAACACCATATATTTT. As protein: CASSLGVSGNTIYF.

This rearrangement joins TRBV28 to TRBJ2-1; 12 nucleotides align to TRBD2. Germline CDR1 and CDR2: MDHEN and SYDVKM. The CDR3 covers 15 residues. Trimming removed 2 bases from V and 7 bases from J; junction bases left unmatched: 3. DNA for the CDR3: TGTGCCAGCAGTTTAGGACTAGCGGGGTATAATGAGCAGTTCTTC. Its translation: CASSLGLAGYNEQFF.

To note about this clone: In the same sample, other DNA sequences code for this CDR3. The CDR3 DNA reads TGTGCCAGCAGCGTCGCAGGCCAAGAGACCCAGTACTTC. Translation: CASSVAGQETQYF. The chain is built from TRBV9 and TRBJ2-5; no firm D call. The CDR3 sequence is 13 residues long. Trimming shortened V by 2 bases and J by 1 base, and 6 bases separated the two germline ends. Germline V CDR1 and CDR2: SGDLS, YYNGEE.

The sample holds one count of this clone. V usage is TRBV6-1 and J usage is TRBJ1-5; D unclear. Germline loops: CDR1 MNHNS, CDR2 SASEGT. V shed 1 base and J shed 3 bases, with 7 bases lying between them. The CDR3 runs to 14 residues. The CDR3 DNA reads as TGTGCCAGCAGTGAAGGAGTCGACAATCAGCCCCAGCATTTT. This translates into CASSEGVDNQPQHF.

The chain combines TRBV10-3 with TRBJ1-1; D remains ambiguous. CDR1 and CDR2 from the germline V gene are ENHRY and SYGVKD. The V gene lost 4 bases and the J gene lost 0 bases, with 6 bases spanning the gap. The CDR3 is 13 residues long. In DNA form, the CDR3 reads TGTGCCATCAGTGTACAAATGAACACTGAAGCTTTCTTT. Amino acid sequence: CAISVQMNTEAFF.

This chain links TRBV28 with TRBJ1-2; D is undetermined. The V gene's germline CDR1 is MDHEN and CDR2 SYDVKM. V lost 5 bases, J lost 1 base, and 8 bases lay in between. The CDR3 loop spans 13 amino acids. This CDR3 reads CASSLYINYGYTF. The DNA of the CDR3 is TGTGCCAGCAGTCTTTATATTAACTATGGCTACACCTTC.

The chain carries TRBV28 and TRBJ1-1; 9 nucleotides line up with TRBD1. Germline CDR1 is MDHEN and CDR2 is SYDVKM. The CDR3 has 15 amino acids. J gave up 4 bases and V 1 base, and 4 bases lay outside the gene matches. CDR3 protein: CASSLYGTGSTEAFF. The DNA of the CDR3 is TGTGCCAGCAGTTTATACGGGACAGGGAGCACTGAAGCTTTCTTT. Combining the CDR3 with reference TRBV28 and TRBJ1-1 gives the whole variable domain DVKVTQSSRYLVKRTGEKVFLECVQDMDHENMFWYRQDPGLGLRLIYFSYDVKMKEKGDIPEGYSVSREKKERFSLILESASTNQTSMYLCASSLYGTGSTEAFFGQGTRLTVV.

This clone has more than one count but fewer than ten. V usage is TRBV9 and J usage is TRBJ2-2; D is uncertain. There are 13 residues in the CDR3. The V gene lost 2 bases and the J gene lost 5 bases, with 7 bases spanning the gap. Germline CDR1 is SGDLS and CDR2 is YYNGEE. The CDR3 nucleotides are TGTGCCAGCAGCGTTAGTTCTACCGGGGAGCTGTTTTTT. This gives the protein CASSVSSTGELFF. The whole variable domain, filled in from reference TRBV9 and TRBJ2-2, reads DSGVTQTPKHLITATGQRVTLRCSPRSGDLSVYWYQQSLDQGLQFLIQYYNGEERAKGNILERFSAQQFPDLHSELNLSSLELGDSALYFCASSVSSTGELFFGEGSRLTVL.

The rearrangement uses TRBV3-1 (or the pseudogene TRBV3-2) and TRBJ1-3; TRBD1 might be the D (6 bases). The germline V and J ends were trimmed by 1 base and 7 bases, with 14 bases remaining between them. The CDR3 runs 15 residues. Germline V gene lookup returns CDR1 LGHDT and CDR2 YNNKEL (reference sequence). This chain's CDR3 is CASSQARGGGNTIYF. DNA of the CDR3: TGTGCCAGCAGCCAAGCCAGAGGGGGTGGGAACACCATATATTTT.

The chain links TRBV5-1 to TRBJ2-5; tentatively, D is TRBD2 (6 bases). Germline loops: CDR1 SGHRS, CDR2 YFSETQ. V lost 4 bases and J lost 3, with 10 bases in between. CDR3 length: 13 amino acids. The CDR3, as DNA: TGCGCCAGCAGCCGGGACTCCAAAGAGACCCAGTACTTC. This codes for CASSRDSKETQYF.

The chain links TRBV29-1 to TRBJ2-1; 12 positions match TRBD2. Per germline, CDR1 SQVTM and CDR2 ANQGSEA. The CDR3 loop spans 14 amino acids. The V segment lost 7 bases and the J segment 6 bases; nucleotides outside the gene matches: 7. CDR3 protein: CSAVTSGGPNEQFF. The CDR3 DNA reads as TGCAGCGCGGTAACTAGCGGGGGGCCCAATGAGCAGTTCTTC.

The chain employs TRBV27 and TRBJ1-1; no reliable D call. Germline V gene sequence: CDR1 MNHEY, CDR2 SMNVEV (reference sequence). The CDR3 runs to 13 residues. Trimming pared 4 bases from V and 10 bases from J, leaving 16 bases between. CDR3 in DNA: TGTGCCAGCAGTTCCACCGCCGGGAGTGTAGCTTTCTTT. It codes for CASSSTAGSVAFF.

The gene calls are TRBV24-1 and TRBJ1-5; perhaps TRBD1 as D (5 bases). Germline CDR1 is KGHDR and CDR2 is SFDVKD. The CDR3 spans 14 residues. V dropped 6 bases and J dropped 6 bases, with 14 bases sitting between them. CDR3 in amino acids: CATSRGGEFQPQHF. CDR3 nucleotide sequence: TGTGCCACCAGTCGGGGAGGGGAATTTCAGCCCCAGCATTTT.

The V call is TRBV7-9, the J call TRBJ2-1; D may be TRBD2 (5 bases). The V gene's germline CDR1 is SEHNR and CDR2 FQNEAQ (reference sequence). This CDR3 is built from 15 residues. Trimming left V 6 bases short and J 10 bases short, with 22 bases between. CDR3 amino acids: CASSSPAGVLGEQFF. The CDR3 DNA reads TGTGCCAGCAGTTCCCCTGCGGGCGTTCTAGGGGAGCAGTTCTTC.

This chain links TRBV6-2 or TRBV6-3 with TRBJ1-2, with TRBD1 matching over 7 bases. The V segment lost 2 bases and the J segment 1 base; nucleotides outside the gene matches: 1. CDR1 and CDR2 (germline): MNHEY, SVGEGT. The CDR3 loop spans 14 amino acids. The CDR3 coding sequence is TGTGCCAGCAGTTACCGACAGGGTAACTATGGCTACACCTTC. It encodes CASSYRQGNYGYTF.

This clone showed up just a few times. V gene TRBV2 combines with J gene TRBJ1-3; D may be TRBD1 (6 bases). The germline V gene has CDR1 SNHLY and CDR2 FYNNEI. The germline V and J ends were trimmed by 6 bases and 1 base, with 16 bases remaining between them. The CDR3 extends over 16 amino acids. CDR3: CASRTGTTISGNTIYF. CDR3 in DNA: TGTGCCAGCAGGACCGGGACAACCATTTCTGGAAACACCATATATTTT.

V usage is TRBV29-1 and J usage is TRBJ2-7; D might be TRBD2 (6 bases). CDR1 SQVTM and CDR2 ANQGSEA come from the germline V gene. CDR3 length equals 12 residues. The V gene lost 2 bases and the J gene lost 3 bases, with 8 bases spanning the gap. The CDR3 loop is CSVERGGYEQYF. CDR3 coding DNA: TGCAGCGTTGAACGGGGAGGCTACGAGCAGTACTTC.

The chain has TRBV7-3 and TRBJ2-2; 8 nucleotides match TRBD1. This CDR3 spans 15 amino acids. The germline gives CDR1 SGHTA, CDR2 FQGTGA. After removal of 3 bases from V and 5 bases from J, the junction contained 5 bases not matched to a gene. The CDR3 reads CASSFGQGRTGELFF. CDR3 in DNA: TGTGCCAGCAGCTTCGGACAGGGTCGAACCGGGGAGCTGTTTTTT.